This TCR beta chain was sequenced for a study of regulatory T cells in long-lasting Graves disease. Study information: Recently diagnosed Graves' patients had received antithyroid drugs for under 3 months.

Building of the TCR beta libraries involved iRepertoire HTBI primers and Arm-PCR of CDR3 regions. TCRdb processed the multiplex PCR reads anew with MiXCR; each CDR3 protein has one entry. The table lists 520,000 or so distinct CDR3 sequences, around 13% of them singletons. Germline-derived CDR1 and CDR2 are MNHNS and SASEGT. The CDR3 sequence is 14 residues long. The J segment lost 6 bases and the V segment lost 4 bases, leaving 5 bases of the junction unmatched. Noted time point: newly diagnosed GD, antithyroid drugs for less than 3 months. Making the TCR library involved RNA that had been extracted from PBMCs. This clonotype occurred many times. These same data were also listed under a study on T cells in Graves' hyperthyroidism and ophthalmopathy. That source reports: First-round RT-PCR of the TCR CDR3 relied on the HTBI primer set.

This specimen consisted of peripheral blood mononuclear cells (PBMCs), obtained at new diagnosis, from a patient treated with antithyroid drugs. The chain carries TRBV6-1 and TRBJ1-5, with 8 bases matching TRBD1. The origin of this receptor is a woman in her thirties with Graves disease. The CDR3 DNA sequence: TGTGCCAGCAGTGGAGGACAGGGAATTCAGCCCCAGCATTTT. Protein product: CASSGGQGIQPQHF.